The source of this T cell receptor (beta chain) is a study of human T cells and chemical hapten exposure (dated by TCRdb to the early 2020s). With respect to the entire study: For sensitization, 2% DPC in acetone was applied to a roughly 2 cm by roughly 2 cm area of upper inner arm skin. Throughout the roughly 25-week study period, patients were also given weekly therapeutic DPC doses on the scalp. Patch tests used Finn chambers with 0.01% DPC on the upper back, scored after 6 days by International Contact Dermatitis Research Group standards. The mostly female patient cohort included alopecia areata with under or over 50% scalp involvement, alopecia totalis and alopecia universalis. The libraries were sequenced as a pool, and the TCR yield per sample differed mostly because of small variations in library volumes within the pool. The study tracked peripheral blood TCR repertoire changes in vivo during primary and secondary sensitization to the hapten diphenylcyclopropenone (DPC) in alopecia patients. Patient blood was sampled pre-sensitization (week 0) and at 2, 6 and about 24 weeks after DPC sensitization. Blood for TCR sequencing was provided by twenty-nine alopecia patients at one to four time points (pre-sensitization, 2, 6 and 24 weeks). Results the study describes overall, beyond this receptor: Because every patient had alopecia, a presumed autoimmune disease, the patients' immune response might differ from that of healthy individuals. No change with DPC sensitization was found in the number of TCRs above 1 in 1000 frequency, and no evidence of global repertoire structure alterations was found. Significantly more large CDR3 similarity clusters were formed by expanded TCRs than by pre-sensitization or healthy control sets, consistent with antigen-driven responses. Patch test score correlated positively with the number of PT1 expanded TCRs, reaching significance at thresholds 8, 16 and 32 but not at 4. Repeated subsampling changed both the strength of the expansion versus patch-test correlation and the threshold at which that correlation became significant.

Library creation used RACE. TCRdb records NextSeq 500 as the sequencer. Library preparation attached unique molecular identifiers to individual cDNA molecules for quantitative, reproducible TCR counting. From each blood RNA sample, both TCR alpha and TCR beta chains were sequenced. Per the original workflow: The median number of TCRs per sample was around 96,000, ranging from about 23,224 to 690,600. The Decombinator software suite was used to annotate V, J and CDR3 in the TCR reads. To make PS versus PT1 abundance plots, every sample was subsampled to the same number of TCRs (28,000). Expanded TCRs were defined as absent before sensitization and observed at least eight times at the 2-week time point. The public reads were run again by TCRdb, first through fastp at Q25 and then through MiXCR, and only productive beta chains were kept. CDR3 protein sequences are deduplicated, and each keeps its most common genes and DNA. V and J calls and clone size were set by TCRdb, not the authors. This sample is represented by 80,000 to 100,000 distinct CDR3 sequences; 11% of them were singletons. The ten largest clones represent about 4% of the sample.

The CDR3 goes from the cysteine to the phenylalanine over 14 residues. Just the 42-base CDR3 DNA is kept, in frame starting at base 1. V drops 6 bases and J drops 2 bases, leaving 13 bases in between. The germline V gene specifies MDHEN as CDR1 and SYDVKM as CDR2. According to the study, the label for this sample's time point signals: patch test 3, about 24 weeks after DPC sensitization. The treatment or condition tag for this specimen amounts to: therapeutic diphenylcyclopropenone sensitization with weekly scalp DPC. At each patch-test visit, blood was drawn before the patch test was applied. Patients were eligible if aged 18 to 70, diagnosed with alopecia and judged suitable for DPC therapy, and pregnant patients were excluded. Total RNA was extracted from unfractionated whole blood collected in Tempus Blood RNA tubes. This clonotype was seen ten or more times. The clone's antigen remains unknown. There are no base qualities to consult, and no much larger clone falls within one base.

Here the chain combines TRBV28 and TRBJ2-5; 5 matching bases give a weak D call of TRBD2. The input for sequencing was whole blood, taken in connection with sensitization to the hapten diphenylcyclopropenone (DPC). The clonotype comes from a woman in her forties or fifties with alopecia areata. Some clones in this sample may be carry-over from other donors' samples. The CDR3 here reads CASSLLAPQETQYF. The DNA is as follows: TGTGCCAGCAGCCTCCTAGCTCCGCAAGAGACCCAGTACTTC.